These 18 T cell receptor beta chains originate from one sample sequenced in a study of T cells in Graves' hyperthyroidism and ophthalmopathy. TCR beta CDR3 sequences were amplified from RNA transcripts. RT-PCR in the first round (using the HTBI primer set) targeted the TCR CDR3. TCRdb recomputed calls from the multiplex PCR reads with MiXCR, one row per CDR3 protein. This sample has about 840,000 distinct CDR3 sequences; about 38% occur once, and the top ten carry roughly 8.3%. The source material was blood. The origin of the receptors is a man younger than 35 with Graves' hyperthyroidism.

The genes are TRBV7-9 and TRBJ2-2, with a tentative D call TRBD2 (6 bases). The V gene's germline CDR1 is SEHNR and CDR2 FQNEAQ (reference sequence). This CDR3 comprises 15 residues. Trimming removed 4 bases from V and 8 bases from J, with 17 bases in between. The DNA of the CDR3 is TGTGCCAGCAGCTCTCGGGGGAGTTACGGTGGGGAGCTGTTTTTT. This gives the protein CASSSRGSYGGELFF.

Many counts were recorded for this clonotype. The rearrangement uses TRBV7-9 and TRBJ2-2; 9 bases are a match to TRBD1. The CDR3 has 14 residues. The germline gives CDR1 SEHNR, CDR2 FQNEAQ (reference sequence). The V gene end was trimmed by 11 bases and the J gene end by 6 bases; junction bases not matched to a gene: 10. The CDR3 loop reads CAGTDRGDSGELFF. CDR3 coding DNA: TGTGCCGGCACGGACAGGGGTGACTCCGGGGAGCTGTTTTTT.

On this clonotype: This sequence may be a read error, since a much larger clone differs from it by one base. In nucleotides, the CDR3 is TGCGCCAGCAGTGAGTCAAAGACAGGGGATGAGCGGTACTTC. It specifies CASSESKTGDERYF. The rearrangement links TRBV10-1 to TRBJ2-7; 8 bases match TRBD1. CDR1 is WNHNN and CDR2 is SYGVQD in the germline V gene (reference sequence). CDR3 size: 14 residues.

This clonotype has a count of ten or more. The chain has TRBV19 and TRBJ1-5; D may be TRBD1 (6 bases). V was clipped by 8 bases and J by 1 base, with 9 bases between them. Per germline, CDR1 LNHDA and CDR2 SQIVND (reference sequence). CDR3 length equals 13 residues. CDR3 sequence reads: CASGDTSNQPQHF. The CDR3 DNA follows: TGTGCCAGTGGGGACACCAGCAATCAGCCCCAGCATTTT.

The chain joins TRBV19 to TRBJ2-5, with D uncertain. Germline V gene data show CDR1 as LNHDA and CDR2 as SQIVND (reference sequence). Between the trimmed V and J ends, which lost 4 bases and 5 bases, there was a span of 20 bases. CDR3 length: 16 amino acids. Here the CDR3 DNA reads TGTGCCAGTAGTAGAGGTGCAGCCGGAGAGTCTGAGACCCAGTACTTC. This codes for CASSRGAAGESETQYF.

This clonotype has ten or more counts. The V call is TRBV7-2, the J call TRBJ1-1, with TRBD1 matching over 8 bases. CDR1 is SGHTA and CDR2 is FQGNSA in the germline V gene. V was clipped by 1 base and J by 2 bases; unmatched bases: 3. The CDR3 totals 15 residues. This CDR3 reads CASSLEGQANTEAFF. For the CDR3, the DNA is TGTGCCAGCAGCTTAGAGGGACAGGCTAACACTGAAGCTTTCTTT.

As for this clonotype: A read error may be the cause here, since a much bigger clone is one base away. This sequence joins TRBV24-1 and TRBJ2-5; D tentatively fits TRBD1 or TRBD2 (5 bases each). Germline CDR1 is KGHDR and CDR2 is SFDVKD. The CDR3 length is 14 residues. DNA for the CDR3: TGTCCCACCAGTGATGGGACCGTTGTAGAGACCCAGTACTTC. As protein: CPTSDGTVVETQYF.

On this clonotype: At one boundary the junction diverges from the germline segment, which might be a read error. V usage is TRBV2 and J usage is TRBJ1-4; D uncertain. CDR1 and CDR2 from the germline V gene are SNHLY and FYNNEI. The CDR3 totals 13 residues. The CDR3 here is CVSSLNLGEKLFF. The CDR3 region has the DNA TGTGTCAGCAGTTTAAATTTAGGAGAAAAACTGTTTTTT. Using reference TRBV2 and TRBJ1-4 for the parts outside the CDR3, the full variable domain is EPEVTQTPSHQVTQMGQEVILRCVPISNHLYFYWYRQILGQKVEFLVSFYNNEISEKSEIFDDQFSVERPDGSNFTLKIRSTKLEDSAMYFCVSSLNLGEKLFFGSGTQLSVL.

The rearrangement links TRBV5-1 to TRBJ1-2; no clear D. Germline CDR1 SGHRS, CDR2 YFSETQ. Between the trimmed V and J ends, which lost 0 bases and 6 bases, there was a span of 18 bases. The CDR3 extends over 16 amino acids. The CDR3 loop is CASSLASWAVRNGYTF. Here the CDR3 DNA reads TGCGCCAGCAGCTTGGCCTCGTGGGCAGTGCGCAATGGCTACACCTTC.

This clonotype was observed many times. The V call is TRBV20-1, the J call TRBJ2-7; possibly TRBD2 for D (6 bases). The CDR3 consists of 12 residues. Per germline, CDR1 DFQATT and CDR2 SNEGSKA (reference sequence). Trimming removed 5 bases at V and 1 base at J, with 9 bases between. CDR3 nucleotides: TGCAGTGCTGTGACTAGGTCCTACGAGCAGTACTTC. Translating it yields CSAVTRSYEQYF.

The chain has TRBV7-2 and TRBJ1-6, with a tentative D call TRBD1 (6 bases). V lost 2 bases to trimming and J lost 9 bases, with 8 bases between them. CDR3 length: 13 residues. Germline V gene sequence: CDR1 SGHTA, CDR2 FQGNSA. CDR3 sequence: CASSLLGASPLHF. CDR3 DNA: TGTGCCAGCAGCTTATTGGGGGCTTCACCCCTCCACTTT.

This clonotype was detected ten times or more. CDR3 sequence (DNA): TGTGCCAGCAGCTTACGTCTCGAGCAGTACTTC. It encodes CASSLRLEQYF. The chain joins TRBV7-9 to TRBJ2-7; no firm D call. Germline V lookup: CDR1 SEHNR, CDR2 FQNEAQ (reference sequence). CDR3 size: 11 residues. V was shortened by 2 bases and J by 6 bases, with 5 bases between the two germline ends.

Concerning this clonotype itself: Germline and junction disagree at one end, which may indicate a read error. The V call is TRBV29-1, the J call TRBJ2-3; TRBD1 agrees at 7 bases. This CDR3 comprises 14 residues. Germline-derived CDR1 and CDR2 are SQVTM and ANQGSEA. Here the CDR3 reads CSVAVTRGRDTKYF. The CDR3 DNA reads as TGCAGCGTTGCAGTGACGAGGGGGCGAGATACGAAGTATTTT.

This clonotype was detected many times. This chain connects TRBV19 to TRBJ1-5; D gene ambiguous. The CDR3 is made up of 15 amino acids. CDR1 is LNHDA and CDR2 is SQIVND in the germline V gene (reference sequence). The V end was cut by 0 bases, the J end by 0 bases, with 6 bases between. The CDR3 DNA reads as TGTGCCAGTAGTATAGAAGGGTATAGCAATCAGCCCCAGCATTTT. Amino acid sequence: CASSIEGYSNQPQHF.

This clonotype was recorded at least ten times. J is TRBJ1-4 and V is TRBV29-1; D is ambiguous. The CDR3 length is 13 residues. Trimming removed 5 bases from V and 14 bases from J, with 21 bases in between. The germline V gene encodes CDR1 SQVTM and CDR2 ANQGSEA. CDR3 in DNA: TGCAGCGTTCAGTCCGCAGGCTATGGTGGGCTGTTTTTT. The encoded protein is CSVQSAGYGGLFF.

Notes on this clonotype: Here the CDR3 omits its conserved ending phenylalanine or tryptophan, so a read error is the likely source. The DNA for the CDR3 is TGTGCCACCAGCAGAGATCCCTACGAGCAGTACTCC. It specifies CATSRDPYEQYS. The genes are TRBV15 and TRBJ2-7; D remains ambiguous. V shed 0 bases and J shed 2 bases, with 2 bases lying between them. Germline V CDR1 and CDR2: LNHNV, YYDKDF (reference sequence). The CDR3 length is 12 residues.

In its sample, this clonotype was seen a few times. The chain carries TRBV7-9 and TRBJ2-7, with D uncertain. With 5 bases removed from V and 3 bases from J, the gap between germline ends came to 8 bases. Germline V gene lookup returns CDR1 SEHNR and CDR2 FQNEAQ (reference sequence). The CDR3 sequence is 12 residues long. The CDR3: CASSNTDYEQYF. In nucleotides, the CDR3 is TGTGCCAGCAGCAACACCGACTACGAGCAGTACTTC. Using reference TRBV7-9 and TRBJ2-7 for the parts outside the CDR3, the full variable domain is DTGVSQNPRHKITKRGQNVTFRCDPISEHNRLYWYRQTLGQGPEFLTYFQNEAQLEKSRLLSDRFSAERPKGSFSTLEIQRTEQGDSAMYLCASSNTDYEQYFGPGTRLTVT.

The chain uses TRBV13 and TRBJ1-3; TRBD1 might be the D (5 bases). V lost 4 bases, J lost 2 bases, and 9 bases lay in between. The CDR3 loop spans 14 amino acids. The germline gives CDR1 PRHDT, CDR2 FYEKMQ (reference sequence). The CDR3 DNA reads TGTGCCAGCAGCTCCGAGGGGCCTGGAAACACCATATATTTT. As protein: CASSSEGPGNTIYF.